These T cell receptor beta chains were read from a single sample in a study of CDR3 diversity in severe acne. MiXCR, applied by TCRdb to the PCR reads, yields one record per CDR3 protein. Among roughly 81,000 distinct CDR3 sequences, 45% to 50% were seen once, and the ten largest hold over 9%. Sequenced material: blood. The source of these receptors is a male donor in good health, serving as a control. CDR3s include the opening cysteine and the closing phenylalanine or tryptophan. Each record gives: D gene, V gene, J gene, CDR3 protein. D genes are given only for firm matches.

>NA|TRBV2|TRBJ1-5
CASRLTGQNQPQHF
>NA|TRBV5-1|TRBJ2-7
CASSYAPPRAYEQYF
>TRBD2|TRBV20-1|TRBJ2-7
CSASLGLAGGYEQYF
>TRBD1|TRBV7-3|TRBJ2-1
CASSLTRQQGVNEQFF
>NA|TRBV2|NA
CASSEKAKNIQYF
>TRBD1|TRBV6-1|TRBJ2-7
CASSAPGQVSEQYF
>NA|TRBV25-1|TRBJ1-2
CASSLVASKGYTF
>TRBD2|TRBV7-9|TRBJ2-7
CASSTLLAGALSYEQYF
>NA|TRBV29-1|TRBJ1-2
CSVVSPNYGYTF
>TRBD1|TRBV7-9|TRBJ1-4
CASSRTGFNEKLFF
>TRBD1|TRBV2|TRBJ1-2
CASSGLGRGHYGYTF
>NA|TRBV5-8|TRBJ2-1
CASSFEGGPGYNEQFF
>TRBD2|TRBV7-8|TRBJ2-5
CASSLRTSGQETQYF
>NA|TRBV29-1|TRBJ1-2
CSVEPQRGYTF
>TRBD1|TRBV7-9|TRBJ1-1
CASSSRGQVNTEAFF
>NA|TRBV20-1|TRBJ2-5
CSAPVGEETQYF
>NA|TRBV20-1|TRBJ1-2
CSVGLGVYGYTF
>NA|TRBV14|TRBJ1-1
CASSNTEAFF
>NA|TRBV9|TRBJ1-5
CASSAHDGYPQHF
>NA|TRBV20-1|TRBJ2-7
CSAKDIREQYF
>TRBD1|TRBV7-2|TRBJ2-1
CASSWTGVFGNEQFF
>NA|TRBV7-6|TRBJ1-3
CASSPGAEAFFGQGTIYF
>NA|TRBV2|TRBJ1-3
CASSEPSSGNTIYF
>NA|TRBV25-1|TRBJ2-7
CASSARESGDSYEQYF
>NA|TRBV28|TRBJ2-7
CASSKRRLRYEQYF
>NA|TRBV19|TRBJ1-1
CASSGPSTLGNTEAFF
>NA|TRBV2|TRBJ2-5
CASSPGTRSLGF
>NA|TRBV5-1|TRBJ1-4
CASSLSGEKLFF
>NA|TRBV5-1|TRBJ1-5
CASSLLGEDQPQHF
>TRBD1|TRBV2|TRBJ2-7
CASGGTGGAEQYF
>TRBD1|TRBV7-6|TRBJ1-3
CASSPQGESLVNTIYF
>TRBD2|TRBV24-1|TRBJ2-7
CATSDLTSGAPYYEQYF
>NA|TRBV25-1|TRBJ1-2
CASSEAGRYGYTF
>NA|TRBV18|TRBJ2-5
CANSRTGLQETQYF
>TRBD1|TRBV20-1|TRBJ1-6
CSASPGQANSPLHF
>NA|TRBV6-2/TRBV6-3|TRBJ2-7
CASRGGTNEQYF
>NA|TRBV6-1|TRBJ2-1
CASSEGSSNQQFF
>NA|TRBV10-1|TRBJ1-1
CASRAIREIFF
>NA|TRBV5-5|TRBJ2-5
CASEDTNQETQYF
>TRBD2|TRBV20-1|TRBJ2-7
CSAKTSGRAIEQYF
>NA|TRBV5-6|NA
CASSFGMEGETQYF
>NA|TRBV11-2|TRBJ1-6
CASSLARAAGASPLHF
>NA|TRBV29-1|TRBJ2-1
CSVGAGAKDNEQFF
>NA|TRBV19|TRBJ1-5
CATLLRGSNQPQHF
>TRBD2|TRBV7-3|TRBJ2-3
CASSSIAGWADTQYF